The rows below give T cell receptor beta chains drawn from one sample of a study of blood T cell repertoires in COVID-19. Libraries were prepared by immunoSEQ multiplex PCR; TCRdb keeps only in-frame clonotypes and omits some of them. The data show approximately 270,000 clones, 70% to 90% seen once. The specimen was PBMCs or T cells enriched from blood (not recorded which). The receptors originated from a woman aged 30 to 39 who had recovered from COVID-19. Each CDR3 is given with its conserved first and last residue. A D gene is named only where the DNA matches it firmly. Not all rows give a size; the values are once, few, many and, for expanded clones, a class.

clone size,D gene,V gene,J gene,CDR3 DNA,CDR3 protein
.,.,TRBV5-6,TRBJ1-5,TGTGCCAGCAGCCGGTCGCCTAATCAGCCCCAGCATTTT,CASSRSPNQPQHF
.,.,TRBV11-2,TRBJ2-7,TGTGCCAGCAGCTTAGAAGTCGGGAGTCACTACGAGCAGTACTTC,CASSLEVGSHYEQYF
.,.,TRBV27,TRBJ1-1,TGTGCCAGCAGTAAATGGGCCCAGAACACTGAAGCTTTCTTT,CASSKWAQNTEAFF
.,TRBD1,TRBV10-2,TRBJ1-2,TGCGCCAGCAGCGACAGGGGGCGGGAGTATGGCTACACCTTC,CASSDRGREYGYTF
.,.,TRBV19,TRBJ2-2,TGTGCCAGTATTAGGGTAGCGGTCGACGGCGGGGAGCTGTTTTTT,CASIRVAVDGGELFF
.,.,TRBV7-6,TRBJ2-1,TGTGCCAGCAGCTTAAGCGAAGATGAGCAGTTCTTC,CASSLSEDEQFF
.,.,TRBV5-1,TRBJ2-2,TGCGCCAGCAGCTTTGTGCAGGGTGGTACCGGGGAGCTGTTTTTT,CASSFVQGGTGELFF
.,.,TRBV5-1,TRBJ2-3,TGCGCCAGCAGCCCCCAAGGTGGGGAGGTAGATACGCAGTATTTT,CASSPQGGEVDTQYF
.,TRBD1,TRBV5-1,TRBJ2-7,TGCGCCAACACCTCACCCGGGACAGGGACCTACGAGCAGTACTTC,CANTSPGTGTYEQYF
.,.,TRBV24-1,TRBJ2-1,TGTGCCACCGAAGACTTACCCTACAATGAGCAGTTCTTC,CATEDLPYNEQFF
.,TRBD2,TRBV28,TRBJ2-1,TGTGCCAGCATTACCGGGGGCCCGACTAGCGGGTTTGATGAGCAGTTCTTC,CASITGGPTSGFDEQFF
.,.,TRBV15,TRBJ2-2,TGTGCCACCAGCTGGAGATTACAGGGAACCGGGGAGCTGTTTTTT,CATSWRLQGTGELFF
.,.,TRBV28,TRBJ1-1,TGTGCCAGCAAACGGTCGGAGCTGATGGCCACTGAAGCTTTCTTT,CASKRSELMATEAFF
.,TRBD2,TRBV19,TRBJ2-1,TGTGCCAGTAGTTACGGGGCGGGGGGCAATGAGCAGTTCTTC,CASSYGAGGNEQFF
.,.,TRBV6-1,TRBJ2-5,TGTGCCAGCAGTGACCCGGATGTCCTAGCGAGAGAGACCCAGTACTTC,CASSDPDVLARETQYF
.,.,TRBV4-1,TRBJ2-7,TGCGCCAGCAGCCCCCGAGACAGCTCCTACGAGCAGTACTTC,CASSPRDSSYEQYF
.,.,TRBV10-2,TRBJ2-7,TGCGCCAGCACCTCAGGGGTTCCGTACGAGCAGTACTTC,CASTSGVPYEQYF
.,TRBD2,TRBV5-8,TRBJ2-5,TGTGCCAGCAGCTATGGGACTAGCGGGGGATCGGAGACCCAGTACTTC,CASSYGTSGGSETQYF
.,TRBD2,TRBV28,TRBJ2-5,TGTGCCAGCAGACTTACTAGCGGGGGGCAGGGAGAGACCCAGTACTTC,CASRLTSGGQGETQYF
.,TRBD1,TRBV30,TRBJ1-1,TGTGCCTGGGGGGTCTGGGGACAGGCGGACACTGAAGCTTTCTTT,CAWGVWGQADTEAFF
few,.,TRBV6-5,TRBJ1-1,TGTGCCAGCCGATATTCGGCGGGGGTGAACACTGAAGCTTTCTTT,CASRYSAGVNTEAFF
once,.,TRBV14,TRBJ1-2,TGTGCCAGCAGCCCCTACGGTCTTGGCTACACCTTC,CASSPYGLGYTF
.,TRBD1,TRBV30,TRBJ2-6,TGTGCCTGGGGGCGGCAAGGACAGGACATTTCTCGGGCCAACGTCCTGACTTTC,CAWGRQGQDISRANVLTF